This entry is about one T cell receptor (beta chain). This sample was taken from a study of cytomegalovirus exposure and HLA in healthy donors. It was with 60 Vbeta and 13 Jbeta primers that the PCR ran. TCRdb keeps only in-frame clones here, not all; method: immunoSEQ multiplex PCR. Here the sample spans about 200,000 clones, approximately 87% being singletons. The length of the CDR3 is 12 residues. The V and J ends lost 6 bases and 6 bases respectively, with 10 bases between them. Germline values: CDR1 MNHNS, CDR2 SASEGT. Sequences were obtained from PBMCs. The TCR comes from a man in his thirties or forties in good health and CMV-seronegative. The chain joins TRBV6-1 to TRBJ2-3; the D is unclear. DNA of the CDR3: TGTGCCAGCAGCCCGGCGAGGGATACGCAGTATTTT. This codes for CASSPARDTQYF.